This section outlines one T cell receptor beta chain sequence together with its context. Other DNA sequences of this sample code for an identical CDR3. Participants, about 18 to 90 years old, spanned fewer than 30 US areas. Each participant's cohort was designated according to participant-reported clinical history. Recovered Cohort 3 donors showed two negative PCRs, clearance, or symptom resolution. This specimen comes from a study of blood T cell repertoires in COVID-19. Looking at the study overall: PBMCs, B-cell-depleted T cells, or T cells provided the cDNA or gDNA that made up the material.

Generated by immunoSEQ multiplex PCR, the TCRdb table keeps only in-frame clones and is missing some. Of about 150,000 clones in the sample, about four fifths were seen once. The specimen was PBMCs or T cells enriched from blood (not recorded which). The origin of this receptor is a man in his forties or fifties who had recovered from COVID-19.

CDR3 sequence reads: CSVGGQNQPQHF. In nucleotides, the CDR3 is TGCAGCGTCGGCGGACAGAATCAGCCCCAGCATTTT. The V gene is TRBV29-1, the J gene TRBJ1-5, with a possible D match to TRBD1 (6 bases). V dropped 6 bases and J dropped 4 bases, with 10 bases sitting between them. The CDR3 spans 12 residues. Germline CDR1 is SQVTM and CDR2 is ANQGSEA.